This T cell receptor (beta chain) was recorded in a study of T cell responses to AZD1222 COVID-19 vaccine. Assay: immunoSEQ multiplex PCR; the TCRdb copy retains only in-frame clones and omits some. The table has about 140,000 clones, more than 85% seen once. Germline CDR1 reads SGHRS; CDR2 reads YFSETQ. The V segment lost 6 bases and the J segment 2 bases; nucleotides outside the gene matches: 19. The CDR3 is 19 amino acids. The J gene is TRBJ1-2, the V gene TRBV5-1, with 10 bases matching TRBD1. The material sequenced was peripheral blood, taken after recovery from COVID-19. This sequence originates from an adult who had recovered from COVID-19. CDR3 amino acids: CASNSLGLTGGFGNYGYTF. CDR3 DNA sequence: TGCGCCAGCAACTCCCTTGGTTTGACAGGGGGCTTCGGGAACTATGGCTACACCTTC.